The 18 T cell receptor beta chains reported below all come from one sample, sequenced in a study of shared clonotypes between healthy human individuals (dated by TCRdb to the early 2020s). Libraries came from the immunoSEQ multiplex PCR assay. In its TCRdb copy, this immuneACCESS table keeps in-frame sequences only and misses some clones. Where compared with another copy, unresolved V genes explain less than half of these, and the others have no known cause. This sample lists hundreds of thousands of clones; 95% to 98% were detected once. 0.25% to 0.35% of the sample is held by the ten biggest clonotypes. CD8 naive samples were CD45RO-negative cells positively selected for CCR7, giving a CD45RA+CCR7+ population that excluded TemRA cells. Material: naive CD8+ T cells sorted from blood. This specimen's cell subset or site label, per the study, means: CD45RA+CCR7+. The receptors stem from a man in his thirties or forties in good health.

The rearrangement uses TRBV9 and TRBJ2-1; D gene unclear. The CDR3 sequence is 15 residues long. The V gene lost 7 bases and the J gene lost 4 bases, with 18 bases spanning the gap. Germline CDR1 is SGDLS and CDR2 is YYNGEE. The CDR3 reads CASPKGPHFYNEQFF. CDR3 sequence (DNA): TGTGCCAGCCCCAAAGGCCCTCACTTTTACAATGAGCAGTTCTTC.

The CDR3 coding sequence is TGCGCCAGCAGCCCGGAGGGCAGCCGAGGGTACTACGAGCAGTACTTC. Protein sequence: CASSPEGSRGYYEQYF. The chain couples TRBV5-1 to TRBJ2-7; a weak D match, TRBD2 (6 bases). Between the trimmed V and J ends, which lost 4 bases and 3 bases, there was a span of 20 bases. CDR3 size: 16 residues. From germline, CDR1 is SGHRS and CDR2 YFSETQ.

The rearrangement links TRBV6-5 to TRBJ2-1, with D hard to call. V lost 6 bases to trimming and J lost 1 base, with 13 bases between them. Germline CDR1 reads MNHEY; CDR2 reads SVGAGI. The CDR3 consists of 15 residues. Here the CDR3 reads CASSPPGISYNEQFF. CDR3 sequence (DNA): TGTGCCAGCAGCCCTCCTGGCATTTCCTACAATGAGCAGTTCTTC.

The V call is TRBV7-9, the J call TRBJ2-7, with D possibly TRBD2 on 6 matching bases. This CDR3 has 15 residues. V gave up 1 base and J gave up 4 bases, with 14 bases separating them. Germline V lookup: CDR1 SEHNR, CDR2 FQNEAQ (reference sequence). CDR3: CASSLELGLDYEQYF. The CDR3 DNA is TGTGCCAGCAGCTTAGAGTTGGGACTTGATTACGAGCAGTACTTC. The entire variable domain, with the rest obtained from reference TRBV7-9 and TRBJ2-7, is as follows: DTGVSQNPRHKITKRGQNVTFRCDPISEHNRLYWYRQTLGQGPEFLTYFQNEAQLEKSRLLSDRFSAERPKGSFSTLEIQRTEQGDSAMYLCASSLELGLDYEQYFGPGTRLTVT.

This clone occurred once. This chain connects TRBV10-3 to TRBJ1-1; D not resolved. V was clipped by 8 bases and J by 8 bases, with 18 bases between them. This CDR3 has 13 residues. From germline, CDR1 is ENHRY and CDR2 SYGVKD. CDR3 nucleotide sequence: TGTGCCATCCTTTCCCCAGATCGCCTAGAAGCTTTCTTT. Its translation is CAILSPDRLEAFF.

The chain recombines TRBV29-1 with TRBJ2-7; 13 nucleotides agree with TRBD2. CDR3 length: 16 amino acids. Germline CDR1 is SQVTM and CDR2 is ANQGSEA. V lost 6 bases to trimming and J lost 3 bases; unmatched junction nucleotides: 11. CDR3 coding DNA: TGCAGCGTCACGGGACTAGCGGGACGGTCCGGCTACGAGCAGTACTTC. This gives the protein CSVTGLAGRSGYEQYF.

The chain is built from TRBV11-2 and TRBJ1-1; D is uncertain. The CDR3 has 12 residues. Trimming removed 2 bases at V and 4 bases at J, with 5 bases between. The germline CDR1 and CDR2 sequences are SGHAT and FQNNGV. Here the CDR3 DNA reads TGTGCCAGCAGCTTAATGATCACTGAAGCTTTCTTT. This translates into CASSLMITEAFF.

The CDR3 bases are TGTGCCAGCAGTCAGGGGGGACTAGCGGGAGTCCATGAGCAGTTCTTC. Protein sequence: CASSQGGLAGVHEQFF. This chain connects TRBV2 to TRBJ2-1; 14 bases match TRBD2. Germline CDR1 reads SNHLY; CDR2 reads FYNNEI. The junction had 8 bases not matched to a gene; V was cut back by 5 bases and J by 8 bases. There are 16 residues in the CDR3.

CDR3 region: CASSDPGTGSHEQYF. The CDR3 DNA reads TGTGCCAGCAGCGATCCCGGGACAGGGTCCCACGAGCAGTACTTC. V and J are TRBV7-2 and TRBJ2-7; 9 nucleotides line up with TRBD1. CDR1 is SGHTA, CDR2 FQGNSA, per germline. Trimming cost V 5 bases and J 5 bases; bases outside gene matches: 10. The CDR3 extends over 15 amino acids.

This sequence joins TRBV7-9 and TRBJ2-1; tentatively, D is TRBD1 or TRBD2 (5 bases each). Germline V gene sequence: CDR1 SEHNR, CDR2 FQNEAQ (reference sequence). V lost 0 bases to trimming and J lost 5 bases, with 11 bases between them. This CDR3 has 15 residues. The CDR3 loop reads CASSLALGTHNEQFF. CDR3 in DNA: TGTGCCAGCAGCTTAGCGCTTGGGACCCACAATGAGCAGTTCTTC.

The chain combines TRBV27 with TRBJ2-5; no clear D. V lost 3 bases and J lost 7, with 12 bases in between. There are 13 residues in the CDR3. Germline assignment: CDR1 MNHEY and CDR2 SMNVEV (reference sequence). In nucleotides, the CDR3 is TGTGCCAGCAGTTTCTTAGCCATCGGGACCCAGTACTTC. This sequence encodes CASSFLAIGTQYF.

The chain employs TRBV7-9 and TRBJ2-5; D call uncertain. Germline values: CDR1 SEHNR, CDR2 FQNEAQ (reference sequence). Trimming removed 8 bases from V and 3 bases from J, with 10 bases in between. The CDR3 contains 12 residues. The CDR3, as DNA: TGTGCCAGCGGAACTACAGAAGAGACCCAGTACTTC. Protein: CASGTTEETQYF.

The chain joins TRBV19 to TRBJ2-1; D possibly uses TRBD1 or TRBD2 (5 bases each). Germline V gene lookup returns CDR1 LNHDA and CDR2 SQIVND (reference sequence). V was pared by 3 bases and J by 10 bases, with 13 bases between. The CDR3 contains 13 residues. The CDR3 here is CASSIPRGREQFF. For the CDR3, the DNA is TGTGCCAGTAGTATTCCCCGGGGCAGGGAGCAGTTCTTC.

The chain combines TRBV28 with TRBJ2-3; 8 bases line up with TRBD1. The CDR3 loop spans 14 amino acids. Germline V gene data show CDR1 as MDHEN and CDR2 as SYDVKM. With 3 bases clipped from V and 2 bases from J, the junction kept 1 base outside the gene matches. This CDR3 reads CASSLTGVTDTQYF. The CDR3 coding sequence is TGTGCCAGCAGTTTGACAGGGGTCACAGATACGCAGTATTTT.

The chain joins TRBV9 to TRBJ2-3; D remains ambiguous. The CDR3 runs to 16 residues. Trimming stripped 3 bases from V and 1 base from J, with 15 bases between. CDR1 is SGDLS, CDR2 YYNGEE, per germline. The CDR3 nucleotides read TGTGCCAGCAGCGAGACGACCAACTTGGGCACAGATACGCAGTATTTT. It translates to CASSETTNLGTDTQYF.

The gene calls are TRBV2 and TRBJ2-7; 8 nucleotides agree with TRBD1. V dropped 1 base and J dropped 5; count of bases not matched to a gene: 4. Germline V gene sequence: CDR1 SNHLY, CDR2 FYNNEI. The CDR3 spans 14 residues. The CDR3 nucleotides read TGTGCCAGCAGTGAAGGAAGGACAGGGAACGAGCAGTACTTC. Its protein is CASSEGRTGNEQYF.

The gene calls are TRBV9 and TRBJ2-1; 8 positions match TRBD2. This CDR3 region has 16 residues. Losses at the gene ends were 4 bases for V and 3 bases for J; bases not matched to a gene: 9. CDR1 and CDR2 from the germline V gene are SGDLS and YYNGEE. The CDR3 DNA sequence: TGTGCCAGCAGCCCTACGACTAGCGACTACTACAATGAGCAGTTCTTC. Translating gives CASSPTTSDYYNEQFF.

This chain's CDR3 is CASSLDNLQDRGYTDTQYF. CDR3 nucleotide sequence: TGTGCCAGCAGCTTAGATAACCTCCAGGACAGGGGCTACACAGATACGCAGTATTTT. The rearrangement links TRBV11-2 to TRBJ2-3; 9 nucleotides agree with TRBD1. V dropped 0 bases and J dropped 2; count of bases not matched to a gene: 12. Germline assignment: CDR1 SGHAT and CDR2 FQNNGV. This CDR3 has 19 residues.